These 4 T cell receptor beta chains originate from one sample sequenced in a study of shared clonotypes between healthy human individuals. The table came from immunoSEQ multiplex PCR; TCRdb's copy has only in-frame clones and leaves some out. The sample includes hundreds of thousands of clones, around 90% of them seen just once. Terminally differentiated effector memory CD45RA+ cells were excluded from the naive CD8 cells, which were CD45RO-negative and positively selected for CCR7. Sequenced input: naive CD8+ T cells sorted from blood. These receptors all stem from a man aged 25-40 years in good health.

The J gene is TRBJ2-3, the V gene TRBV5-1; D possibly corresponds to TRBD2 (6 bases). The CDR3 contains 16 residues. V lost 4 bases to trimming and J lost 4 bases, with 19 bases between them. CDR1 SGHRS and CDR2 YFSETQ come from the germline V gene. The CDR3 loop reads CASSNDGLPRPDTQYF. CDR3 coding DNA: TGCGCCAGCAGCAATGATGGACTACCACGTCCAGATACGCAGTATTTT.

This chain links TRBV4-1 with TRBJ2-5; maybe TRBD1 (6 bases). The CDR3 is made up of 15 amino acids. Per germline, CDR1 MGHRA and CDR2 YSYEKL. Between the trimmed V and J ends, which lost 1 base and 5 bases, there was a span of 14 bases. DNA of the CDR3: TGCGCCAGCAGCCAAGGGGTGCAGGGGTGGGAGACCCAGTACTTC. This encodes CASSQGVQGWETQYF.

The rearrangement links TRBV9 to TRBJ1-5, with D possibly matching TRBD1 (5 bases). The germline CDR1 and CDR2 sequences are SGDLS and YYNGEE. The CDR3 has 13 residues. Trimming stripped 0 bases from V and 7 bases from J, with 8 bases between. CDR3 sequence (DNA): TGTGCCAGCAGCGTAGATGGGACCCAGCCCCAGCATTTT. Translating it yields CASSVDGTQPQHF. Drawing the rest from reference TRBV9 and TRBJ1-5, the complete variable domain is DSGVTQTPKHLITATGQRVTLRCSPRSGDLSVYWYQQSLDQGLQFLIQYYNGEERAKGNILERFSAQQFPDLHSELNLSSLELGDSALYFCASSVDGTQPQHFGDGTRLSIL.

The chain combines TRBV18 with TRBJ2-5; 12 bases map to TRBD2. The CDR3 runs 17 residues. Trimming cost V 0 bases and J 2 bases; bases outside gene matches: 4. In germline, CDR1 is KGHSH, CDR2 LQKENI. The CDR3 region is CASSPPGLAGPQETQYF. CDR3 DNA: TGTGCCAGCTCACCACCGGGACTAGCGGGCCCACAAGAGACCCAGTACTTC.